The 25 T cell receptor beta chains listed next were all sequenced from one sample in a study of blood T cell repertoires in COVID-19. The assay was immunoSEQ multiplex PCR, and TCRdb's table has in-frame clones only and misses some. The data hold 290,000 or so clones, with 75% to 95% observed a single time. Sample: PBMCs or T cells enriched from blood (not recorded which). The origin of the receptors is a woman aged 25-40 years who had recovered from COVID-19.

The rearrangement joins TRBV3-1 (or the pseudogene TRBV3-2) to TRBJ1-5; no firm D call. Germline V CDR1 and CDR2: LGHDT, YNNKEL (reference sequence). Between the trimmed V and J ends, which lost 4 bases and 5 bases, there was a span of 12 bases. The CDR3 has 14 residues. The CDR3 sequence: CASSRREGYQPQHF. In DNA, the CDR3 is TGTGCCAGCAGCCGACGGGAGGGCTATCAGCCCCAGCATTTT.

The CDR3 DNA is TGCGCCAGCAGCTTGGCCTGGAGCTATGAGCAGTTCTTC. Translated, it gives CASSLAWSYEQFF. The genes are TRBV5-1 and TRBJ2-1; D remains unclear. Per germline, CDR1 SGHRS and CDR2 YFSETQ. Trimming removed 0 bases from V and 8 bases from J, with 9 bases in between. This CDR3 region has 13 residues.

Only one count was recorded for this clone. The rearrangement joins TRBV28 to TRBJ2-7, with D possibly TRBD2 on 6 matching bases. V gave up 6 bases and J gave up 6 bases, with 18 bases separating them. CDR1 and CDR2 (germline): MDHEN, SYDVKM. The CDR3 has 14 residues. CDR3 amino acids: CASSLLGPGSEQYF. DNA of the CDR3: TGTGCCAGCAGCCTATTGGGACCCGGGAGCGAGCAGTACTTC.

The chain employs TRBV5-1 and TRBJ2-1; possibly TRBD2 for D (6 bases). V was clipped by 3 bases and J by 10 bases, with 23 bases between them. Germline V CDR1 and CDR2: SGHRS, YFSETQ. This CDR3 comprises 16 residues. The CDR3 DNA reads as TGCGCCAGCAGCTCCTCATTAGCGGTGGGGGGAAGGGAGCAGTTCTTC. The encoded protein is CASSSSLAVGGREQFF.

The V call is TRBV11-2, the J call TRBJ1-1, with D possibly TRBD1 on 5 matching bases. V was shortened by 6 bases and J by 2 bases, with 10 bases between the two germline ends. The CDR3 totals 13 residues. The germline V gene encodes CDR1 SGHAT and CDR2 FQNNGV. This CDR3 is CASSFDSNTEAFF. CDR3 nucleotides: TGTGCCAGCAGTTTCGACAGTAACACTGAAGCTTTCTTT.

The DNA of the CDR3 is TGTGCCAGTAGTATAGCGGGGATACCCCAGCATTTT. This encodes CASSIAGIPQHF. The rearrangement joins TRBV19 to TRBJ1-5; D unresolved. Trimming stripped 1 base from V and 10 bases from J, with 8 bases between. From germline, CDR1 is LNHDA and CDR2 SQIVND (reference sequence). This CDR3 contains 12 residues.

This chain connects TRBV7-9 to TRBJ2-1; TRBD2 matches at 13 bases. The V and J ends lost 2 bases and 10 bases, in that order; junction bases with no gene match: 2. CDR3 length equals 14 residues. CDR1 and CDR2 (germline): SEHNR, FQNEAQ (reference sequence). Here the CDR3 reads CASSLTGLAGEQFF. The CDR3 DNA is TGTGCCAGCAGCTTAACGGGACTAGCGGGAGAGCAGTTCTTC.

The rearrangement links TRBV5-4 to TRBJ1-6; D gene unclear. Between the trimmed V and J ends, which lost 2 bases and 7 bases, there was a span of 19 bases. CDR1 SGHNT and CDR2 YYREEE come from the germline V gene (reference sequence). CDR3 length equals 17 residues. The chain's CDR3 is CASSFGTRQRYNSPLHF. CDR3 DNA sequence: TGTGCCAGCAGCTTCGGCACTCGGCAGCGTTACAATTCACCCCTCCACTTT.

The rearrangement uses TRBV6-5 and TRBJ1-5, with D hard to call. Per the germline V gene, CDR1 is MNHEY and CDR2 is SVGAGI. Trimming stripped 6 bases from V and 9 bases from J, with 21 bases between. There are 15 residues in the CDR3. CDR3 loop: CASRRSEGPSWPQHF. The DNA of the CDR3 is TGTGCCAGCAGACGTTCAGAGGGTCCCTCATGGCCCCAGCATTTT.

The chain links TRBV6-2 or TRBV6-3 to TRBJ2-7; the D gene is possibly TRBD2 (5 bases). Trimming removed 6 bases at V and 3 bases at J, with 15 bases between. CDR1 and CDR2 from the germline V gene are MNHEY and SVGEGT. This CDR3 comprises 14 residues. The CDR3 region is CASSPPNRDYEQYF. In DNA form, the CDR3 reads TGTGCCAGCAGCCCCCCGAACCGGGACTACGAGCAGTACTTC.

J is TRBJ2-7 and V is TRBV29-1; possible D gene TRBD1, 6 bases. Deletions cut 7 bases from V and 6 bases from J, with 22 bases between. This CDR3 has 14 amino acids. CDR1 is SQVTM and CDR2 is ANQGSEA in the germline V gene. CDR3 loop: CSALQGRGMGEQYF. Here the CDR3 DNA reads TGCAGCGCCCTACAGGGAAGGGGGATGGGCGAGCAGTACTTC.

The V and J genes are TRBV29-1 and TRBJ2-5, with 11 bases lining up with TRBD2. The CDR3 totals 14 residues. Unmatched junction bases numbered 4, after V lost 5 bases and J lost 2 bases. The germline V gene encodes CDR1 SQVTM and CDR2 ANQGSEA. The chain's CDR3 is CSVTGLAEQETQYF. The CDR3 DNA is TGCAGCGTTACGGGACTAGCGGAACAAGAGACCCAGTACTTC.

The rearrangement links TRBV18 to TRBJ2-3, with a tentative D call TRBD2 (5 bases). Germline lookup yields CDR1 KGHSH and CDR2 LQKENI. Between the trimmed V and J ends, which lost 0 bases and 1 base, there was a span of 17 bases. The CDR3 has 18 amino acids. The CDR3 loop reads CASSPPRRGSIGTDTQYF. CDR3 nucleotides: TGTGCCAGCTCACCACCCCGACGGGGTTCCATTGGCACAGATACGCAGTATTTT.

V is TRBV18 and J is TRBJ1-6, with 8 bases that match TRBD1. Trimming at V came to 2 bases and at J to 5 bases, leaving 5 bases not matched to a gene. From germline, CDR1 is KGHSH and CDR2 LQKENI. The CDR3 covers 16 residues. The CDR3: CASSPIQGADNSPLHF. The CDR3 DNA sequence: TGTGCCAGCTCACCAATCCAGGGGGCAGATAATTCACCCCTCCACTTT.

V and J are TRBV14 and TRBJ2-1; the D gene is possibly TRBD1 (5 bases). The CDR3 length is 16 residues. Per germline, CDR1 SGHDN and CDR2 FVKESK. V was pared by 0 bases and J by 7 bases, with 16 bases between. The CDR3 is CASSQDGALVGNEQFF. CDR3 bases: TGTGCCAGCAGCCAAGATGGGGCTCTCGTCGGGAATGAGCAGTTCTTC.

The chain combines TRBV7-2 with TRBJ1-3, with TRBD1 matching over 9 bases. The CDR3 totals 16 residues. V lost 1 base, J lost 4 bases, and 5 bases stayed unmatched. The germline V gene has CDR1 SGHTA and CDR2 FQGNSA. The CDR3 coding sequence is TGTGCCAGCAGCTTAGTACAGGGGGCGCCGGGAAACACCATATATTTT. Protein: CASSLVQGAPGNTIYF. Full variable domain (outside the CDR3, taken from reference TRBV7-2 and TRBJ1-3): GAGVSQSPSNKVTEKGKDVELRCDPISGHTALYWYRQSLGQGLEFLIYFQGNSAPDKSGLPSDRFSAERTGGSVSTLTIQRTQQEDSAVYLCASSLVQGAPGNTIYFGEGSWLTVV.

The chain employs TRBV5-5 and TRBJ2-7; TRBD2 matches 8 bases. V dropped 0 bases and J dropped 3; count of bases not matched to a gene: 5. From germline, CDR1 is SGHKS and CDR2 YYEKEE (reference sequence). The CDR3 runs 15 residues. The CDR3 is CASSLAAGEGYEQYF. In DNA, the CDR3 is TGTGCCAGCAGCTTGGCAGCGGGAGAAGGCTACGAGCAGTACTTC.

The V and J genes are TRBV7-2 and TRBJ2-5, with TRBD2 matching over 7 bases. Germline trimming cut 1 base from V and 5 bases from J; bases unmatched to any gene: 7. CDR1 is SGHTA and CDR2 is FQGNSA in the germline V gene. This CDR3 spans 15 amino acids. The CDR3 DNA follows: TGTGCCAGCAGCTTAGATGGCGGGAGAGAGGAGACCCAGTACTTC. This sequence encodes CASSLDGGREETQYF.

The sample holds one count of this clone. The chain has TRBV15 and TRBJ2-1, with 14 bases fitting TRBD2. Trimming at V came to 0 bases and at J to 7 bases, leaving 5 bases not matched to a gene. The germline CDR1 and CDR2 sequences are LNHNV and YYDKDF (reference sequence). The CDR3 is 17 residues long. This CDR3 reads CATSRDGTSGGGNEQFF. The CDR3 region has the DNA TGTGCCACCAGCAGAGACGGGACTAGCGGGGGCGGGAATGAGCAGTTCTTC.

CDR3 region: CASSLSTGYEAFF. For the CDR3, the DNA is TGTGCCAGCAGTTTATCGACCGGGTATGAAGCTTTCTTT. V is TRBV27 and J is TRBJ1-1; no clear D gene. The V and J ends lost 0 bases and 7 bases respectively, with 9 bases between them. The germline gives CDR1 MNHEY, CDR2 SMNVEV (reference sequence). This CDR3 is 13 amino acids long.

The chain links TRBV7-8 to TRBJ1-2, with 9 bases identical to TRBD1. Germline trimming cut 5 bases from V and 7 bases from J; bases unmatched to any gene: 5. Per germline, CDR1 SGHVS and CDR2 FQNEAQ. This CDR3 region has 13 residues. Written as DNA, the CDR3 is TGTGCCAGCAGCCTTGGGACAGGGCTTGGCTACACCTTC. Residues: CASSLGTGLGYTF.

The chain is built from TRBV30 and TRBJ1-3; 7 nucleotides agree with TRBD1. Unmatched junction bases numbered 2, after V lost 0 bases and J lost 0 bases. Germline V gene data show CDR1 as GTSNPN and CDR2 as SVGIG (reference sequence). The CDR3 length is 15 residues. CDR3 DNA sequence: TGTGCCTGGAGTGTTACAGGGGCCTCTGGAAACACCATATATTTT. This codes for CAWSVTGASGNTIYF.

This chain uses TRBV6-5 with TRBJ1-2, with a weak D call TRBD1 (6 bases). V lost 1 base and J lost 7, with 13 bases in between. Germline-derived CDR1 and CDR2 are MNHEY and SVGAGI. The CDR3 is made up of 14 amino acids. The CDR3 is CASSYFNREGGYTF. The CDR3 region has the DNA TGTGCCAGCAGTTACTTCAACAGGGAAGGTGGCTACACCTTC.

The chain carries TRBV3-1 (or the pseudogene TRBV3-2) and TRBJ1-1; 7 bases fit TRBD1. Per germline, CDR1 LGHDT and CDR2 YNNKEL (reference sequence). V was clipped by 1 base and J by 9 bases; unmatched bases: 8. The CDR3 runs 14 residues. Here the CDR3 DNA reads TGTGCCAGCAGCCAAGTAGGAGGAGGGGGCCAAGCTTTCTTT. It translates to CASSQVGGGGQAFF.

The chain combines TRBV4-3 with TRBJ2-7; 12 nucleotides agree with TRBD2. The CDR3 length is 15 residues. Germline-derived CDR1 and CDR2 are LGHNA and YSLEER. V lost 1 base and J lost 2; bases outside the gene matches: 0. CDR3 sequence (DNA): TGCGCCAGCAGCCAAGGACTAGCGGGGGCCTACGAGCAGTACTTC. This encodes CASSQGLAGAYEQYF.